This is a list of T cell receptor beta chains from one sample in a study of blood T cells in healthy people across ages. In TCRdb, the 5' RACE reads were re-called with MiXCR into one record per CDR3 protein. Among about 1 million distinct CDR3 sequences listed, under 45% were seen once. The sequencing input was blood. The receptors shown here come from a woman aged 60-75 years in good health. CDR3s leave out the opening cysteine and the closing phenylalanine or tryptophan. The order of the fields is V gene, CDR3 protein.

TRBV5-1	ASTRDTNYGYT
TRBV2	ASSQRDTANQPQH
TRBV28	ASRETGLNEQY
TRBV6-5	ASSRDGGVDGYT
TRBV5-1	ASSLDGFGQPQH
TRBV24-1	ATSDPKEGQF
TRBV9	ASSANRGFGSPPH
TRBV4-3	ASSQLSTRRPSYNEQY
TRBV9	ASSRGGGVFYEQY
TRBV7-8	ASSSDEAGGYYEQF
TRBV4-1	ASSQETSVYEQY
TRBV20-1	SAKDRGTLMQY
TRBV21-1	ALQRGQCNSPLH
TRBV2	ASRAAGTLSSTDTQY
TRBV6-1	ASSERLAGGQETQY
TRBV6-5	ASRQQGGEQY
TRBV15	ATSRGSSGRLEQY
TRBV2	ASIRDREIWVYFTDTQY
TRBV12-3/TRBV12-4	ASSELFAGELF
TRBV7-9	ASSSEGLPDTQY
TRBV20-1	NARHVETQY
TRBV7-2	ASSTLASYEQY
TRBV7-9	ASSHPGPNNEQF
TRBV10-3	AISSRGGETQY
TRBV29-1	SVGPGGSTDTQY
TRBV15	ATSRAMGGEQY
TRBV5-8	ASSPGRNAGTEAF
TRBV29-1	SALPIRGNTGELF
TRBV27	ASSVNRGYGYT
TRBV11-3	ASSPQTGTARPNEKLF
TRBV20-1	SATKADSSYNEQF
TRBV3-1	ASGTHPREQY
TRBV20-1	SALAGGPGQF
TRBV4-2	ASSSIRLGHNEQY
TRBV7-8	ASSLLQGVSEQF
TRBV29-1	SAITPGLAITTQY
TRBV6-6	ASENTSGRDSEQF
TRBV4-1	ASSRGAGGSDTQY
TRBV18	ASSGTSGSSY
TRBV4-1	ASSQDGQDNQPQH
TRBV7-2	ASSYSGGGSYEQY
TRBV20-1	SAVDRLKGEQY